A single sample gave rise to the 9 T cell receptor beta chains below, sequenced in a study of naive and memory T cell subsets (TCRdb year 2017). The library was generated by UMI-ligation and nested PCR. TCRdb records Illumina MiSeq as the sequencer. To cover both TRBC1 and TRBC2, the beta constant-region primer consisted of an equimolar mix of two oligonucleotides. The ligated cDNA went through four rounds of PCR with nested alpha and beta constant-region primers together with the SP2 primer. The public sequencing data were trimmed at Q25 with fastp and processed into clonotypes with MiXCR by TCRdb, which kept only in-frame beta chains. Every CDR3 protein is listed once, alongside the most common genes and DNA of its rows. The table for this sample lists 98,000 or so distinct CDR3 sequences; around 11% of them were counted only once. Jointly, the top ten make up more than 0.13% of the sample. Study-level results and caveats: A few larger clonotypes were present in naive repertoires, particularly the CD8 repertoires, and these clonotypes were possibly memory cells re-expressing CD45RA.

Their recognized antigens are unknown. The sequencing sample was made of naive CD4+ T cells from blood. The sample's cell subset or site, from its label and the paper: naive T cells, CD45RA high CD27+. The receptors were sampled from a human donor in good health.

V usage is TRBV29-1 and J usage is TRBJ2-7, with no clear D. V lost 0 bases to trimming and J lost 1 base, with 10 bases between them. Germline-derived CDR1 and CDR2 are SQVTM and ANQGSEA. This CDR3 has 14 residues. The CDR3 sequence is CSVEDTGRSYEQYF. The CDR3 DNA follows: TGCAGCGTTGAAGATACGGGTCGGTCCTACGAGCAGTACTTC.

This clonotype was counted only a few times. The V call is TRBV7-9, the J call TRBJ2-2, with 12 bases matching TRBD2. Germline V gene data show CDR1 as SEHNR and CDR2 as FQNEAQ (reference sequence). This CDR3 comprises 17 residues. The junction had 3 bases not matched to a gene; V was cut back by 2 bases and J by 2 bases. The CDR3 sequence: CASSLRLAGVNTGELFF. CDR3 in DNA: TGTGCCAGCAGCTTAAGACTAGCGGGAGTAAACACCGGGGAGCTGTTTTTT. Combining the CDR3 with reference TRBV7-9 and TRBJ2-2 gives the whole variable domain DTGVSQNPRHKITKRGQNVTFRCDPISEHNRLYWYRQTLGQGPEFLTYFQNEAQLEKSRLLSDRFSAERPKGSFSTLEIQRTEQGDSAMYLCASSLRLAGVNTGELFFGEGSRLTVL.

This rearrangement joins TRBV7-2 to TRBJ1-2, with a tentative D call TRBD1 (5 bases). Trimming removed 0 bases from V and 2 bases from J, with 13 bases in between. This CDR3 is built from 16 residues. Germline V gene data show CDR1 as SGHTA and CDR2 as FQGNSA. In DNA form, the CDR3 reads TGTGCCAGCAGCTTAGCAGGGGTCTCCGGGAACTATGGCTACACCTTC. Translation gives CASSLAGVSGNYGYTF.

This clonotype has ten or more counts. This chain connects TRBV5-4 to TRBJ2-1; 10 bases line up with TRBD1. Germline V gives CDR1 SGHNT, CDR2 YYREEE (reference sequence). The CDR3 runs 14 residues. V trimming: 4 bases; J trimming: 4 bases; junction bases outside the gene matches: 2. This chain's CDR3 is CASSAGQGYNEQFF. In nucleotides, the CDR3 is TGTGCCAGCAGCGCGGGACAGGGGTACAATGAGCAGTTCTTC.

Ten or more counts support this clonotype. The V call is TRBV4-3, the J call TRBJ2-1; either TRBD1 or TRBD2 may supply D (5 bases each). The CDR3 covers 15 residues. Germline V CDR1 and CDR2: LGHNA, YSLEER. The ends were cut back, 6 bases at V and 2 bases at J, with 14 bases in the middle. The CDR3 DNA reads TGCGCCAGCAGAAAGACGGGACGAACCTACAATGAGCAGTTCTTC. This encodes CASRKTGRTYNEQFF.

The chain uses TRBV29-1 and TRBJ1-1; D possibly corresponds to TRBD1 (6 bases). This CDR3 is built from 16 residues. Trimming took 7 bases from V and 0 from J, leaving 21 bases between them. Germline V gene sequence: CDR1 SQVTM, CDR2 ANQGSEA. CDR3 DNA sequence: TGCAGCGCCAAACCCCCATACAGGGACTTGAACACTGAAGCTTTCTTT. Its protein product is CSAKPPYRDLNTEAFF. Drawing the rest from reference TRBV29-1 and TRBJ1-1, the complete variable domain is SAVISQKPSRDICQRGTSLTIQCQVDSQVTMMFWYRQQPGQSLTLIATANQGSEATYESGFVIDKFPISRPNLTFSTLTVSNMSPEDSSIYLCSAKPPYRDLNTEAFFGQGTRLTVV.

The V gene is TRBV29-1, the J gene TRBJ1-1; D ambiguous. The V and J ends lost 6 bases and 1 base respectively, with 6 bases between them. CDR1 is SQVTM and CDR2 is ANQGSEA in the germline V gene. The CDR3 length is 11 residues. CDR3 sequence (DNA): TGCAGCGTCATGACGAACACTGAAGCTTTCTTT. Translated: CSVMTNTEAFF.

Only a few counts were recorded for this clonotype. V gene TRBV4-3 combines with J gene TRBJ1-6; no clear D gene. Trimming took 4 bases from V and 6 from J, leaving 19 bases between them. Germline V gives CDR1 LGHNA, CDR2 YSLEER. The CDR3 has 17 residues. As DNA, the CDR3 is TGCGCCAGCAGCCCCGAGGCTCAGCGGCATTCTAATTCACCCCTCCACTTT. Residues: CASSPEAQRHSNSPLHF.

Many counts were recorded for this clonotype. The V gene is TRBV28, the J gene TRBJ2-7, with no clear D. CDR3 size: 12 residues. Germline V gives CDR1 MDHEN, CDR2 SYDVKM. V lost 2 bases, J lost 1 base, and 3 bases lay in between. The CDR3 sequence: CASSLESYEQYF. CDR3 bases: TGTGCCAGCAGTTTAGAATCCTACGAGCAGTACTTC. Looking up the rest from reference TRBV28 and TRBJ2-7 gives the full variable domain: DVKVTQSSRYLVKRTGEKVFLECVQDMDHENMFWYRQDPGLGLRLIYFSYDVKMKEKGDIPEGYSVSREKKERFSLILESASTNQTSMYLCASSLESYEQYFGPGTRLTVT.